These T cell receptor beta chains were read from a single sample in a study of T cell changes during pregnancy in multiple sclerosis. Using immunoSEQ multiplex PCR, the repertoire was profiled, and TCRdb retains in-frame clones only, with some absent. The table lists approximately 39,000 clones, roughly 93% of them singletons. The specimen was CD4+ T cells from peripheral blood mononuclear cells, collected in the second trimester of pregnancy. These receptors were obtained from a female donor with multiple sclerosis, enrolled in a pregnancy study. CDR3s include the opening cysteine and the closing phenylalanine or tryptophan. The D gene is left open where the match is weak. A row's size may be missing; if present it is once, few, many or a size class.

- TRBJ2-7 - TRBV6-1 CASSLSSYEQYF TGTGCCAGCAGTCTGAGCTCCTACGAGCAGTACTTC
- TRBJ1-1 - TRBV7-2 CASSLAFDRLNTEAFF TGTGCCAGCAGCTTAGCATTCGACAGACTGAACACTGAAGCTTTCTTT
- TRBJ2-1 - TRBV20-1 CSGWGEGEQFF TGCAGTGGGTGGGGGGAAGGGGAGCAGTTCTTC
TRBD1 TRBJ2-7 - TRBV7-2 CASSLYGTVSYEQYF TGTGCCAGCAGCTTATATGGGACAGTCTCCTACGAGCAGTACTTC
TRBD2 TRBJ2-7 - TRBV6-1 CASSQAGGRYEQYF TGTGCCAGCAGTCAAGCGGGGGGGCGGTACGAGCAGTACTTC
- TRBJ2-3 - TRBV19 CASSTRPLTKDTQYF TGTGCCAGTAGTACCAGGCCCCTAACCAAAGATACGCAGTATTTT
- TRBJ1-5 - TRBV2 CASSEERTDQPQHF TGTGCCAGCAGTGAAGAGAGGACAGATCAGCCCCAGCATTTT
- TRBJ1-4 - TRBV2 CASSDREGEKLFF TGTGCCAGCAGTGACAGGGAGGGTGAAAAACTGTTTTTT
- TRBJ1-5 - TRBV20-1 CSATNQGPQHF TGCAGTGCTACAAATCAGGGACCCCAGCATTTT
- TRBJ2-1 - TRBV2 CASSVNEQFF TGTGCCAGCAGTGTAAATGAGCAGTTCTTC
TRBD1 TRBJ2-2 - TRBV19 CASSPGDRLSKNTGELFF TGTGCCAGTAGTCCCGGGGACAGACTGAGTAAGAACACCGGGGAGCTGTTTTTT
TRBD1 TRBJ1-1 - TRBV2 CASSVGTGGNILHTEAFF TGTGCCAGCAGTGTGGGGACAGGGGGTAATATTTTGCACACTGAAGCTTTCTTT
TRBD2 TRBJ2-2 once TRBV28 CASSLYPSGAGGPGELFF TGTGCCAGCAGTTTATACCCCTCGGGAGCGGGAGGCCCCGGGGAGCTGTTTTTT
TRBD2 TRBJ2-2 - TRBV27 CASRGTTGPGTSGRAGGELFF TGTGCCAGCAGAGGGACAACAGGGCCCGGGACTAGCGGGAGGGCCGGCGGGGAGCTGTTTTTT
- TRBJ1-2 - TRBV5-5 CASSFGGPVYGYTF TGTGCCAGCAGCTTCGGGGGGCCAGTCTATGGCTACACCTTC
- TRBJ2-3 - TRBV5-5 CASSLFRGSTDTQYF TGTGCCAGCAGCTTGTTTAGAGGTAGCACAGATACGCAGTATTTT
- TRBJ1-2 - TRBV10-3 CAISDNRERGYTF TGTGCCATCAGTGATAACAGGGAACGTGGCTACACCTTC